This TCR beta chain came from a study of T-cell memory formation after mild COVID-19. The CDR3 sequence is 15 residues long. V lost 6 bases to trimming and J lost 4 bases, with 18 bases between them. In germline, CDR1 is ENHRY, CDR2 SYGVKD. TCRdb re-called the 5' RACE reads through MiXCR, storing one row per CDR3 protein. The table includes hundreds of thousands of distinct CDR3 sequences, more than 15% detected once. This chain links TRBV10-3 with TRBJ1-1, with a weak D call TRBD1 (5 bases). The material sequenced was PBMCs or a T cell subset sorted from them (not recorded which). The receptor's source is an adult woman who had mild COVID-19 (a few samples of this study predate the infection). Cell type and time point are not known. CDR3 loop: CAISRQEGDFTEAFF. In DNA, the CDR3 is TGTGCCATCAGCCGCCAAGAAGGGGATTTCACTGAAGCTTTCTTT.